The source of this TCR beta chain is a study of blood T cells in healthy people across ages. Study conclusions and caveats: While age rose, TCR beta diversity per million T cells dropped in a roughly linear way.

Trimming cost V 3 bases and J 1 base; bases outside gene matches: 1. This CDR3 has 13 amino acids. Germline V lookup: CDR1 DFQATT, CDR2 SNEGSKA (reference sequence). Combining a sample-barcoded 5' primer with a J-beta primer mix, a second PCR ran for roughly 7 to 11 cycles. TCRdb reprocessed the 5' RACE reads via MiXCR and lists one record per CDR3 protein. The data show about 1.4 million distinct CDR3 sequences, with roughly 59% seen just once and about 6.7% held by the top ten. The table lists this clonotype with a few counts. Antigen specificity is unknown. Isolated per sample were at least 6 million PBMCs. Extraction of total RNA produced a minimum of 5 micrograms from each sample.

The sequenced material came from blood. The J gene is TRBJ2-5, the V gene TRBV20-1, with TRBD1 identical over 8 bases. The receptor was derived from a young man in good health. As DNA, the CDR3 is TGCAGTGCTAGGGGACAGGCCCAAGAGACCCAGTACTTC. It is translated as CSARGQAQETQYF.